The 7 T cell receptor beta chains reported below all come from one sample, sequenced in a study of post-analysis software for immune sequencing data. Prepared libraries of TCR beta cDNA carried unique molecular identifiers. TCRdb re-called the PCR reads with MiXCR, one entry per CDR3 protein. This sample carries approximately 730,000 distinct CDR3 sequences, more than 45% of them seen once, and the ten largest clones take roughly 4.5%. No antigen has been identified for these receptors. General study findings and limits: Four or five TRBV segments, including TRBV5-6, TRBV5-1 and TRBV20-1, were more frequent in patients than controls.

Sequencing was done on a sample of blood. These receptor sequences come from a girl aged 5 to 17 with multiple sclerosis.

This clonotype was recorded a few times. The chain is built from TRBV20-1 and TRBJ2-7; D may be TRBD1 (5 bases). Deletions cut 0 bases from V and 4 bases from J, with 16 bases between. Per germline, CDR1 DFQATT and CDR2 SNEGSKA (reference sequence). The CDR3 has 15 amino acids. CDR3 sequence: CSARDPDRGPYEQYF. The CDR3 coding sequence is TGCAGTGCTAGAGATCCCGACAGAGGTCCTTACGAGCAGTACTTC.

The chain recombines TRBV9 with TRBJ2-7, with D possibly TRBD1 on 6 matching bases. Germline V gene lookup returns CDR1 SGDLS and CDR2 YYNGEE. V shed 0 bases and J shed 6 bases, with 13 bases lying between them. CDR3 length: 14 amino acids. CDR3 sequence reads: CASSVGTAAGEQYF. DNA of the CDR3: TGTGCCAGCAGCGTAGGGACAGCCGCCGGCGAGCAGTACTTC.

This clonotype was found once. V gene TRBV29-1 combines with J gene TRBJ2-7; 8 bases line up with TRBD1. Germline-derived CDR1 and CDR2 are SQVTM and ANQGSEA. Unmatched junction bases numbered 7, after V lost 6 bases and J lost 0 bases. This CDR3 comprises 14 residues. The CDR3 loop is CSVTGTGTSYEQYF. The CDR3 region has the DNA TGCAGCGTGACCGGGACAGGTACCTCCTACGAGCAGTACTTC.

V gene TRBV5-1 combines with J gene TRBJ2-3; tentative D call: TRBD1 (6 bases). The CDR3 is made up of 15 amino acids. V shed 3 bases and J shed 4 bases, with 15 bases lying between them. CDR1 and CDR2 from the germline V gene are SGHRS and YFSETQ. The CDR3 sequence is CASSSRTGFSDTQYF. In DNA form, the CDR3 reads TGCGCCAGCAGCTCCCGAACAGGGTTTTCAGATACGCAGTATTTT.

The CDR3 sequence is CASSYNRALDSLSNQPQHF. In DNA, the CDR3 is TGTGCCAGCAGTTACAACAGAGCCCTGGATAGTTTGAGCAATCAGCCCCAGCATTTT. The chain couples TRBV6-2 or TRBV6-3 to TRBJ1-5; no clear D gene. The CDR3 extends over 19 amino acids. From germline, CDR1 is MNHEY and CDR2 SVGEGT. V gave up 2 bases and J gave up 1 base, with 21 bases separating them.

V is TRBV9 and J is TRBJ2-2; D is uncertain. This CDR3 contains 15 residues. The germline V and J ends were trimmed by 0 bases and 2 bases, with 8 bases remaining between them. Germline lookup yields CDR1 SGDLS and CDR2 YYNGEE. The CDR3 loop is CASSVESPNTGELFF. Here the CDR3 DNA reads TGTGCCAGCAGCGTAGAGAGCCCCAACACCGGGGAGCTGTTTTTT.

This clonotype was counted between two and nine times. The rearrangement joins TRBV9 to TRBJ2-7; D is ambiguous. Trimming cost V 4 bases and J 0 bases, with 11 bases left between them. The CDR3 sequence is 14 residues long. Looked up from germline, CDR1 is SGDLS and CDR2 is YYNGEE. This CDR3 reads CASSTGISSYEQYF. The DNA for the CDR3 is TGTGCCAGCAGCACTGGCATCAGCTCCTACGAGCAGTACTTC.